These T cell receptor beta chains were read from a single sample in a study of siplizumab effects on memory and regulatory T cells. The repertoire was sequenced with immunoSEQ multiplex PCR; TCRdb's copy has only in-frame clones and lacks some. The table includes about 100,000 clones, approximately 94% detected once. The sample was non-Treg CD4+ T cells sorted from blood. The receptors were gathered from a human donor in good health. Both conserved end residues are part of each CDR3. The D gene is left open where the match is weak. Clone size is stated in some rows and not others, as once, few, many or a class when expanded.

J: TRBJ1-5
V: TRBV9
D: TRBD1
size: -
CDR3: CASSVGGQGDQPQHF
DNA: TGTGCCAGCAGCGTAGGAGGACAGGGGGATCAGCCCCAGCATTTT

J: TRBJ2-1
V: TRBV28
D: TRBD2
size: -
CDR3: CASSRTLLADKTSYNEQFF
DNA: TGTGCCAGCAGTAGGACGCTTCTAGCGGACAAAACCTCCTACAATGAGCAGTTCTTC

J: TRBJ2-3
V: TRBV5-1
D: -
size: -
CDR3: CASSFDYPGTDTQYF
DNA: TGCGCCAGCAGCTTCGATTACCCGGGCACAGATACGCAGTATTTT

J: TRBJ2-5
V: TRBV27
D: TRBD2
size: -
CDR3: CASSSRLARETQYF
DNA: TGTGCCAGCAGTTCCCGACTAGCCCGAGAGACCCAGTACTTC

J: TRBJ2-3
V: TRBV7-9
D: -
size: -
CDR3: CASSTPAPSTDTQYF
DNA: TGTGCCAGCAGCACACCCGCACCAAGCACAGATACGCAGTATTTT

J: TRBJ2-7
V: TRBV10-2
D: -
size: -
CDR3: CASSAGTYEQYF
DNA: TGCGCCAGCAGTGCAGGGACCTACGAGCAGTACTTC

J: TRBJ2-5
V: TRBV28
D: -
size: -
CDR3: CASSQARKLAFQETQYF
DNA: TGTGCCAGCAGTCAAGCACGAAAACTAGCTTTCCAAGAGACCCAGTACTTC

J: TRBJ1-1
V: TRBV2
D: TRBD1
size: -
CDR3: CARGNRQGASTEAFF
DNA: TGTGCCAGAGGGAATCGACAGGGGGCGAGCACTGAAGCTTTCTTT

J: TRBJ2-3
V: TRBV5-1
D: TRBD2
size: -
CDR3: CASSTGLATSTDTQYF
DNA: TGCGCCAGCAGCACTGGACTAGCGACTAGCACAGATACGCAGTATTTT

J: TRBJ2-1
V: TRBV19
D: -
size: -
CDR3: CASVAGGGRSSYNEQFF
DNA: TGTGCCAGTGTGGCAGGGGGCGGGAGGAGCTCCTACAATGAGCAGTTCTTC

J: TRBJ1-2
V: TRBV30
D: -
size: -
CDR3: CAWREDRAYGYTF
DNA: TGTGCCTGGAGGGAGGACAGAGCCTATGGCTACACCTTC

J: TRBJ2-1
V: TRBV28
D: TRBD2
size: -
CDR3: CASSPGLAAREQFF
DNA: TGTGCCAGCAGTCCGGGACTAGCGGCTAGAGAGCAGTTCTTC

J: TRBJ2-2
V: TRBV19
D: TRBD1
size: -
CDR3: CASSITPGQGTGELFF
DNA: TGTGCCAGTAGTATAACGCCGGGACAGGGAACCGGGGAGCTGTTTTTT

J: TRBJ1-1
V: TRBV18
D: -
size: -
CDR3: CASFPGTVGGTEAFF
DNA: TGTGCCAGCTTCCCCGGGACGGTAGGCGGCACTGAAGCTTTCTTT

J: TRBJ2-1
V: TRBV10-1
D: TRBD2
size: -
CDR3: CASSDQGLAINNEQFF
DNA: TGCGCCAGCAGTGACCAGGGACTAGCTATAAACAATGAGCAGTTCTTC

J: TRBJ2-7
V: TRBV7-3
D: TRBD1
size: -
CDR3: CAGKGQGDSYEQYF
DNA: TGTGCCGGAAAAGGACAGGGGGACTCCTACGAGCAGTACTTC

J: TRBJ2-1
V: TRBV20-1
D: -
size: -
CDR3: CSARDLPWQFF
DNA: TGCAGTGCTAGAGATCTGCCATGGCAGTTCTTC

J: TRBJ2-5
V: TRBV7-3
D: -
size: -
CDR3: CASSFAGTETQYF
DNA: TGTGCCAGCAGCTTCGCAGGCACAGAGACCCAGTACTTC

J: TRBJ2-5
V: TRBV7-9
D: -
size: -
CDR3: CASSLGGVPLQETQYF
DNA: TGTGCCAGCAGCTTAGGAGGGGTCCCGTTACAAGAGACCCAGTACTTC

J: TRBJ2-3
V: TRBV11-3
D: TRBD2
size: -
CDR3: CASSLGLAGGISTDTQYF
DNA: TGTGCCAGCAGCTTAGGCCTAGCGGGAGGAATAAGCACAGATACGCAGTATTTT

J: TRBJ2-2
V: TRBV19
D: -
size: once
CDR3: CASKRGTANTGELFF
DNA: TGTGCCAGTAAACGCGGGACAGCGAACACCGGGGAGCTGTTTTTT

J: TRBJ1-5
V: TRBV9
D: -
size: -
CDR3: CASSVAEGSNQPQHF
DNA: TGTGCCAGCAGCGTAGCTGAAGGGAGCAATCAGCCCCAGCATTTT

J: TRBJ2-7
V: TRBV23-1
D: TRBD1
size: -
CDR3: CASSQSDQGANREQYF
DNA: TGCGCCAGCAGTCAATCCGATCAGGGGGCGAATCGCGAGCAGTACTTC